This paragraph covers one T cell receptor (beta chain) sequence. The antigen remains undetermined. Given the absence of the conserved phenylalanine or tryptophan at the CDR3 end, a read error is likely. V was pared by 5 bases and J by 8 bases, with 7 bases of the junction left unmatched. Looked up from germline, CDR1 is SGHVS and CDR2 is FQNEAQ. CDR3 length: 14 residues. This specimen comes from a study of CD8+CD57+ T cells in acquired aplastic anemia. The wider study: Average DNA yield from sorted CD4+ and CD8+ cells was approximately 3 ug.

Genomic DNA constituted the template upon which TCR beta VDJ and CDR3 profiling was performed. TCRdb ran MiXCR on the reads and lists one entry per CDR3 protein. The table shows under 350,000 distinct CDR3 sequences, with 50% to 70% occurring only once. Findings and limits, study-wide: For CD8+ Simpson's diversity, patients and controls showed no significant difference. A set of around 30 CD8+ CDR3 sequences was shared between patients and controls, and these sequences appeared highly expressed in patients.

The TCR comes from a human donor with severe aplastic anemia or a healthy control (not recorded which). The chain is built from TRBV7-8 and TRBJ1-4, with TRBD1 matching 8 bases. Sequenced sample: sorted CD4+, CD8+, or CD8+CD57+ T cells (not recorded which) from PBMCs. In nucleotides, the CDR3 is TGTGCCAGCAGCACGGACAGGGTGAGAGAAAAACTGTTTCTT. Amino acids: CASSTDRVREKLFL.